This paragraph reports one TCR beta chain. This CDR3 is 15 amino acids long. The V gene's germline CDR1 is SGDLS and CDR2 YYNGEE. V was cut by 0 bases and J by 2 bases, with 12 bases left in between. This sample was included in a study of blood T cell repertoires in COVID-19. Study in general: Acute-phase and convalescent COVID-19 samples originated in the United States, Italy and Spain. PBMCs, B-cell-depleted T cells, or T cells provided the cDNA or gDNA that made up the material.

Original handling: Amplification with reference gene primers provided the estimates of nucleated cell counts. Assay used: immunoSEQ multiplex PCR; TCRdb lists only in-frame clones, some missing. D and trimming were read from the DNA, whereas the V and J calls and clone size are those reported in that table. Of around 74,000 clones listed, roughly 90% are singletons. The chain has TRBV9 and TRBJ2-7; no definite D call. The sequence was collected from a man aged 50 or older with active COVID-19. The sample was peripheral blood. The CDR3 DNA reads TGTGCCAGCAGCGTAGGCGTTCTGCCAACCTACGAGCAGTACTTC. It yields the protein CASSVGVLPTYEQYF.